This entry lists 18 T cell receptor beta chains sequenced from one sample in a study of blood T cell repertoires in COVID-19. The repertoire was sequenced with immunoSEQ multiplex PCR; TCRdb's copy has only in-frame clones and lacks some. This sample has some 180,000 clones, with 75% to 90% found just once. The specimen sequenced was PBMCs or T cells enriched from blood (not recorded which). The receptors shown here come from a man aged 35-49 years who had recovered from COVID-19.

This clone was recorded only once. The chain is built from TRBV24-1 and TRBJ1-5; D is unclear. This CDR3 region has 11 residues. From germline, CDR1 is KGHDR and CDR2 SFDVKD. V was shortened by 7 bases and J by 7 bases, with 7 bases between the two germline ends. This CDR3 is CATRREQPQHF. CDR3 in DNA: TGTGCCACCAGGCGCGAACAGCCCCAGCATTTT.

This clone was counted ten times or more. The chain employs TRBV25-1 and TRBJ2-7, with 7 nucleotides matching TRBD1. The CDR3 runs 16 residues. Germline-derived CDR1 and CDR2 are MGHDK and SYGVNS. J was trimmed by 5 bases and V by 1 base; bases with no gene match: 11. The CDR3 loop is CASSESPRTGGHEQYF. CDR3 DNA sequence: TGTGCCAGCAGTGAATCCCCGAGGACAGGTGGCCACGAGCAGTACTTC.

The V call is TRBV5-4, the J call TRBJ1-2; D gene unclear. CDR1 is SGHNT and CDR2 is YYREEE in the germline V gene (reference sequence). CDR3 size: 15 residues. V was pared by 0 bases and J by 2 bases, with 11 bases between. CDR3 DNA: TGTGCCAGCAGCTTGGTGGCAGGAAAGAACTATGGCTACACCTTC. Amino acid sequence: CASSLVAGKNYGYTF.

The CDR3 sequence is CASSLDRLYYEQYF. The CDR3 DNA sequence: TGTGCCAGCAGCTTGGACAGGTTATACTACGAGCAGTACTTC. The chain recombines TRBV5-6 with TRBJ2-7; possible D gene TRBD1, 5 bases. The CDR3 has 14 amino acids. Trimming pared 0 bases from V and 3 bases from J, leaving 10 bases between. Looked up from germline, CDR1 is SGHDT and CDR2 is YYEEEE.

V is TRBV3-1 (or the pseudogene TRBV3-2) and J is TRBJ2-2, with 8 bases fitting TRBD1. Per germline, CDR1 LGHDT and CDR2 YNNKEL (reference sequence). With V trimmed by 2 bases and J by 4 bases, 9 bases remained unmatched. The CDR3 consists of 17 residues. CDR3 sequence reads: CASSQIGAGGSTGELFF. CDR3 DNA sequence: TGTGCCAGCAGCCAAATTGGGGCAGGGGGCTCCACCGGGGAGCTGTTTTTT.

This clone was detected once. The V and J genes are TRBV5-8 and TRBJ1-5, with D uncertain. The germline V gene has CDR1 SGHTS and CDR2 YDEGEE. The germline V and J ends were trimmed by 4 bases and 0 bases, with 14 bases remaining between them. The length of the CDR3 is 16 residues. The CDR3, as DNA: TGTGCCAGCAGCCTCCCTTCTTATTATAGCAATCAGCCCCAGCATTTT. It yields the protein CASSLPSYYSNQPQHF. Full variable domain (outside the CDR3, taken from reference TRBV5-8 and TRBJ1-5): EAGVTQSPTHLIKTRGQQATLRCSPISGHTSVYWYQQALGLGLQFLLWYDEGEERNRGNFPPRFSGRQFPNYSSELNVNALELEDSALYLCASSLPSYYSNQPQHFGDGTRLSIL.

The genes are TRBV28 and TRBJ1-5, with D tentatively TRBD1 (5 bases). The CDR3 loop spans 15 amino acids. The germline gives CDR1 MDHEN, CDR2 SYDVKM. Trimming removed 2 bases from V and 1 base from J, with 9 bases in between. Here the CDR3 reads CASSLGGSSNQPQHF. The CDR3 DNA is TGTGCCAGCAGTTTAGGGGGGTCGAGCAATCAGCCCCAGCATTTT.

The chain recombines TRBV13 with TRBJ1-6; 7 bases are a match to TRBD1. With 5 bases clipped from V and 8 bases from J, the junction kept 12 bases outside the gene matches. Germline-derived CDR1 and CDR2 are PRHDT and FYEKMQ (reference sequence). The CDR3 spans 16 residues. The CDR3 DNA sequence: TGTGCCAGCAGCCGAGGTACGGGACAGTTCGATTCACCCCTCCACTTT. Encoded protein: CASSRGTGQFDSPLHF.

The V call is TRBV19, the J call TRBJ2-7, with TRBD1 identical over 8 bases. J gave up 0 bases and V 7 bases, and 8 bases lay outside the gene matches. Germline lookup yields CDR1 LNHDA and CDR2 SQIVND (reference sequence). This CDR3 contains 15 residues. CDR3 region: CASKFGRGPSYEQYF. The CDR3 DNA is TGTGCCAGTAAGTTTGGCAGGGGGCCCTCCTACGAGCAGTACTTC.

The rearrangement links TRBV5-1 to TRBJ2-1, with 10 bases aligning to TRBD2. From germline, CDR1 is SGHRS and CDR2 YFSETQ. There are 16 residues in the CDR3. V was clipped by 0 bases and J by 3 bases; unmatched bases: 3. The chain's CDR3 is CASSLVASGSYNEQFF. In nucleotides, the CDR3 is TGCGCCAGCAGCTTGGTGGCTAGCGGGAGCTACAATGAGCAGTTCTTC.

The rearrangement links TRBV10-3 to TRBJ2-1, with 15 bases matching TRBD2. The CDR3 extends over 18 amino acids. The germline V gene has CDR1 ENHRY and CDR2 SYGVKD. V was pared by 2 bases and J by 4 bases, with 6 bases of the junction left unmatched. The CDR3 coding sequence is TGTGCCATCAGTGAGGCAGGACTAGCGGGAGGGGTGTACAATGAGCAGTTCTTC. Protein sequence: CAISEAGLAGGVYNEQFF.

The chain joins TRBV21-1 to TRBJ1-2; the table's D call, TRBD1, has no DNA check behind it. TRBV21-1 is annotated as a pseudogene. The length of the CDR3 is 16 residues. This chain's CDR3 is CASSKDLPTGVYGYTF. The CDR3 DNA reads TGTGCCAGCAGCAAAGACCTACCGACAGGGGTCTATGGCTACACCTTC.

This sequence joins TRBV27 and TRBJ1-2, with D possibly matching TRBD1 (6 bases). V shed 4 bases and J shed 8 bases, with 17 bases lying between them. CDR1 is MNHEY, CDR2 SMNVEV, per germline (reference sequence). This CDR3 has 14 amino acids. The CDR3 DNA reads TGTGCCAGCAGTTGGTTAGGGGGTACGGGAGGCTACACCTTC. Its protein is CASSWLGGTGGYTF.

J is TRBJ1-1 and V is TRBV29-1; 9 bases are shared with TRBD1. CDR3 length equals 12 residues. Losses at the gene ends were 3 bases for V and 10 bases for J; bases not matched to a gene: 6. Germline CDR1 is SQVTM and CDR2 is ANQGSEA. As DNA, the CDR3 is TGCAGCGTTGACTTACAGGGGGCCGGAGCTTTCTTT. This gives the protein CSVDLQGAGAFF. Combining the CDR3 with reference TRBV29-1 and TRBJ1-1 gives the whole variable domain SAVISQKPSRDICQRGTSLTIQCQVDSQVTMMFWYRQQPGQSLTLIATANQGSEATYESGFVIDKFPISRPNLTFSTLTVSNMSPEDSSIYLCSVDLQGAGAFFGQGTRLTVV.

In this sample, this clone turned up a few times. The chain recombines TRBV6-4 with TRBJ2-3; no reliable D call. The V gene lost 4 bases and the J gene lost 0 bases, with 5 bases spanning the gap. Germline CDR1 is MRHNA and CDR2 is SNTAGT. The CDR3 has 13 residues. The CDR3 sequence: CASSAGSTDTQYF. The CDR3 DNA reads as TGTGCCAGCAGTGCCGGGAGCACAGATACGCAGTATTTT.

DNA for the CDR3: TGTGCCAGCAGTTTACGGGACACGAACACTGAAGCTTTCTTT. Its protein product is CASSLRDTNTEAFF. This rearrangement joins TRBV27 to TRBJ1-1; tentative D call: TRBD1 (6 bases). Germline lookup yields CDR1 MNHEY and CDR2 SMNVEV (reference sequence). The ends were cut back, 2 bases at V and 1 base at J, with 8 bases in the middle. This CDR3 region has 14 residues.

The chain links TRBV7-9 to TRBJ1-2, with 7 nucleotides matching TRBD1. The length of the CDR3 is 15 residues. CDR1 and CDR2 (germline): SEHNR, FQNEAQ (reference sequence). Trimming cost V 1 base and J 7 bases; bases outside gene matches: 9. The CDR3 region has the DNA TGTGCCAGCAGCTTAGAGGGGGCGGCCCGAGGTGGCTACACCTTC. This codes for CASSLEGAARGGYTF.

V gene TRBV5-6 combines with J gene TRBJ2-7; 9 bases agree with TRBD2. The ends lost 2 bases at V and 6 bases at J; junction bases unmatched: 3. Germline CDR1 is SGHDT and CDR2 is YYEEEE. This CDR3 is built from 13 residues. This chain's CDR3 is CASSFTSGSEQYF. In DNA form, the CDR3 reads TGTGCCAGCAGCTTTACTAGCGGGTCCGAGCAGTACTTC.